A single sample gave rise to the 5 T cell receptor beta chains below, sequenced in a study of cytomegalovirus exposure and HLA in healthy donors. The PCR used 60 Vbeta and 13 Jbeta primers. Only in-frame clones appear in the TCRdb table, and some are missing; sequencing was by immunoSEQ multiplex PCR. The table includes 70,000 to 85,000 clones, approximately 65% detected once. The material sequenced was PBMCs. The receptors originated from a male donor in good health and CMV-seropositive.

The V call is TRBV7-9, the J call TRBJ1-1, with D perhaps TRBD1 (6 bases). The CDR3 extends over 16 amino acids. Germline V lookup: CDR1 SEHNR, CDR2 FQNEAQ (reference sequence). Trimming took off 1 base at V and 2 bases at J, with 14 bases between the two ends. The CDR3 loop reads CASSLEGGLLNTEAFF. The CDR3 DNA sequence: TGTGCCAGCAGCTTAGAAGGGGGTCTACTCAACACTGAAGCTTTCTTT.

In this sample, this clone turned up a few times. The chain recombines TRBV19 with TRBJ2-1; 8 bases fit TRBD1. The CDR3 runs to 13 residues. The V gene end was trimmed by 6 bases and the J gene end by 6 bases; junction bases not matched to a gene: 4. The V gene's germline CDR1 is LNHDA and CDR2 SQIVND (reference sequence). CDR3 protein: CASSRDRSNEQFF. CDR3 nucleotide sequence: TGTGCCAGTAGCCGGGACAGGAGCAATGAGCAGTTCTTC.

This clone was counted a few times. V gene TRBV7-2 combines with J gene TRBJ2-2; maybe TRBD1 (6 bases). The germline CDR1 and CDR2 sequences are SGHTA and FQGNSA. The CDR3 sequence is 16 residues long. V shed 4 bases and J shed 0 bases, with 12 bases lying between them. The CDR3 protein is CASSSSGTTNTGELFF. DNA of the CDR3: TGTGCCAGCAGCTCCTCCGGGACAACGAACACCGGGGAGCTGTTTTTT.

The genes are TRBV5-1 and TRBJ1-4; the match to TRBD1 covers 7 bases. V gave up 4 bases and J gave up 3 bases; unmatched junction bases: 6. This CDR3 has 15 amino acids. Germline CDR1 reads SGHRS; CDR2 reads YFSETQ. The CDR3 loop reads CASSPTGVPNEKLFF. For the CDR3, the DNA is TGCGCCAGCAGCCCTACAGGGGTTCCTAATGAAAAACTGTTTTTT.

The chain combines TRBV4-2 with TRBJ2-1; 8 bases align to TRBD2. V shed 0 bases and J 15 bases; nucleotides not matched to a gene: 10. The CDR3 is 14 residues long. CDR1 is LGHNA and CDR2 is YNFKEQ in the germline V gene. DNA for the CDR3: TGTGCCAGCAGCCAAGATACTAGCGGCCCATCACCGTTCTTC. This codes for CASSQDTSGPSPFF.